This T cell receptor beta chain was profiled in a study of blood T cell repertoires in COVID-19. Libraries were prepared by immunoSEQ multiplex PCR; TCRdb keeps only in-frame clonotypes and omits some of them. Here the sample spans about 260,000 clones, 65% to 90% being singletons. The sequenced material came from peripheral blood. This TCR came from a young man with active or convalescent COVID-19.

The CDR3 spells CASSPGQGATGELFF. DNA for the CDR3: TGTGCCAGTAGCCCGGGACAGGGGGCTACCGGGGAGCTGTTTTTT. The chain is built from TRBV19 and TRBJ2-2, with TRBD1 matching 12 bases. The CDR3 sequence is 15 residues long. J gave up 5 bases and V 6 bases, and 4 bases lay outside the gene matches. Germline V gene data show CDR1 as LNHDA and CDR2 as SQIVND (reference sequence).